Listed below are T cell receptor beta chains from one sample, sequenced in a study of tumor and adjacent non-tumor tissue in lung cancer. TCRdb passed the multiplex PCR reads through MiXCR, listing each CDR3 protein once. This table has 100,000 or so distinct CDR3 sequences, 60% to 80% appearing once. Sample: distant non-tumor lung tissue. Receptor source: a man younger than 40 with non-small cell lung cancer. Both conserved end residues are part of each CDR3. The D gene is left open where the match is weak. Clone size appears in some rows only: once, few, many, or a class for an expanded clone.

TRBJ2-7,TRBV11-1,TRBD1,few,TGTGCCAGCAGAGCGGACAGGTCCGTTGAGGAGTACTTC,CASRADRSVEEYF
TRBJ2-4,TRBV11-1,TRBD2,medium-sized,TGTGCCAGCAGCCTGGGAGGGGCAAACATTCAGTACTTC,CASSLGGANIQYF
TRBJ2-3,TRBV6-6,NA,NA,TGTGCCAGCAGGTCTGGGGACCTCCCGAATACGCAGTATTTC,CASRSGDLPNTQYF
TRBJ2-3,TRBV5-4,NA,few,TGTGCCAGCAGCTCCCCAGGGACCCCTAGTAGCACAGATACGCAGTATTTT,CASSSPGTPSSTDTQYF
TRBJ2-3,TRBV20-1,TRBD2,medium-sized,TGCAGTGCTCACTCCCCCGGGACTAGCGGGAACACAGATACGCAGTATTTT,CSAHSPGTSGNTDTQYF
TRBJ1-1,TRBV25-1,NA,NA,TGTGCCAGCAGTTTCGGTTACACTGGAGCTTTCTTT,CASSFGYTGAFF
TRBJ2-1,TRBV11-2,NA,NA,TGTGCAAGAAGCCCCCACAATGAGCAGTTCTTC,CARSPHNEQFF
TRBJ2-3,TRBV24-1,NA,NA,TGTGCCACTAGTGGAACGACAGCCTCTAGCACAGATACGCAGTATTTT,CATSGTTASSTDTQYF
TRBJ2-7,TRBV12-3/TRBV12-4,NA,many,TGTGCCAGCAGCCACACCTACGAGCAGTACTTC,CASSHTYEQYF
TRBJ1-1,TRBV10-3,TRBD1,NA,TGTGACACCACCACAGGGGACACTGAAGTTTTCTTT,CDTTTGDTEVFF
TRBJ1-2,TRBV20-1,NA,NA,TGCAGTGCTAGAGTAGGCGCCTCCTATGGCTACACTTTC,CSARVGASYGYTF
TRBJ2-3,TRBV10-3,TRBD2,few,TGTGCCACCCAAGGTGGACTAGCGGGGGCCTCCACAGATACGCAGTATTTT,CATQGGLAGASTDTQYF
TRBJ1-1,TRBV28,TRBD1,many,TGTGCCAGCAGTGGGTCCGGGACAGGGGTCGCTTTCTTT,CASSGSGTGVAFF
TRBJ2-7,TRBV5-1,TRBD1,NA,TGCGCCAGCAGCATTGGACAGGGGCTCAACGAGCAGTACTTT,CASSIGQGLNEQYF
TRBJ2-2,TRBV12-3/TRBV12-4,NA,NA,TGTGTCAGCAGTTTGCTGGGGGCCTGGGAGCTGTTTTTT,CVSSLLGAWELFF
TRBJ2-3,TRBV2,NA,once,TGTACCAGCAGTGACGCAAGCGGGCAGTATTTT,CTSSDASGQYF
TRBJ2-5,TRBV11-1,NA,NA,TGTGCCAGCAGCTTAGAAACGGCATGCAGGTCGGAGACCCAATACTTC,CASSLETACRSETQYF
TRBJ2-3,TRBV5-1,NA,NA,TGCGCCAGCAGCTTGGCGACAAGCCCCACAGATACGCAGTATTTT,CASSLATSPTDTQYF
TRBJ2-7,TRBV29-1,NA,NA,TGCATCGCTCGACAAAGCTCCTACGAGCAGTACTTC,CIARQSSYEQYF
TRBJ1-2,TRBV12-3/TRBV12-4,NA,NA,TGTACCAGCAGCCCCGGGGGGCCTAACTATGGCTACACTTTC,CTSSPGGPNYGYTF
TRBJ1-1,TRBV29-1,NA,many,TGCAGCATCAGAGGGCCCCCCACTGAAGCTTTCTTT,CSIRGPPTEAFF
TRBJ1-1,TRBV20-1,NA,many,TGCAGTGCCGTCCACAGGGCTGTATTGGCTTTCTTT,CSAVHRAVLAFF
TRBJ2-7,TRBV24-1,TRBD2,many,TGTGCCACCAGTGACGCTAGCGGGAGCTCCTACGAGCAGTACTTC,CATSDASGSSYEQYF
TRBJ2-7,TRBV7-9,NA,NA,TGTGTCAGCAGCTTAAAAGGGGGCTCCTACGAGCAGTACTTC,CVSSLKGGSYEQYF
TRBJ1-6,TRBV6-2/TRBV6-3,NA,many,TGTGCCGCAGCCCGGGACATTGAGAATTCACCCCTCCACTTT,CAAARDIENSPLHF
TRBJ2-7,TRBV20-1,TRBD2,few,TGCAGTGCTAGTCGGCTAGCGGGTGGCGAGCAGAACTTC,CSASRLAGGEQNF
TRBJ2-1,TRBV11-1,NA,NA,TGTGCCAGCAGCTTAAAATCGGCGGGGCGGCCCTCCTGCAATGAGCGGTTCTTC,CASSLKSAGRPSCNERFF
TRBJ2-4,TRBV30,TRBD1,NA,TGTGCCTGGAGTGTCCAGGGGGTTAACATTCAGTACTTC,CAWSVQGVNIQYF
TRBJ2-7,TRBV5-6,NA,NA,TGTGCCAGCAGCCAACTGGGGGCGAATTATGAGCAGTACTTC,CASSQLGANYEQYF
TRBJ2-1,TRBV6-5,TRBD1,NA,TGTGCCAGCATCGGGACAGGGGGCAGTTATGAGCAGTTTTTC,CASIGTGGSYEQFF
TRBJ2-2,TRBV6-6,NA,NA,TGTGCCTGCGGGGTCGGGGAGCTGTTTTTT,CACGVGELFF
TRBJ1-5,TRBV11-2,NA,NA,TGTGCCAGTAGCTTAGGAGATAATCAGCCCCAGCGTTTT,CASSLGDNQPQRF
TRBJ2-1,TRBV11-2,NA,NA,TGTGCCAGCAGCCTCGCACTAGCGAGGGGGAATGAGCAGTTCTTC,CASSLALARGNEQFF
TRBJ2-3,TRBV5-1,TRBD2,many,TGCGCCTCTCGGGGAGGGGCAACAGATACGCAGTATTTT,CASRGGATDTQYF
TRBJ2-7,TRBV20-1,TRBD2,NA,TGCAGAGCCGGGACTAGCGGGGGGCCAAGCTCCTACGAGCAGTACTTC,CRAGTSGGPSSYEQYF
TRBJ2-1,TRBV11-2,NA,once,TGTGCCAGCAACCCAGGGGAGTTAATCTACAATGAAGAGTTCTTC,CASNPGELIYNEEFF
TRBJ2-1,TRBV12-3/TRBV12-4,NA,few,TGTGCCAGCACTAAATACCCCGACCGAGCCAATGAGCAGTTCTTC,CASTKYPDRANEQFF
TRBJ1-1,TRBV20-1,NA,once,TGCAGTGTTAGGGCTCACACTAAAGCTTTCTTT,CSVRAHTKAFF
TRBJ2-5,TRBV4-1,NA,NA,TGCGCCAGCAGCCGAAAGCCGGGGGAGACCCAGTACTTC,CASSRKPGETQYF
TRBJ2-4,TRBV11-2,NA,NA,TGTGCCAGCACCTACGGGGGGCGAGGAAACACTCAGTATTTC,CASTYGGRGNTQYF
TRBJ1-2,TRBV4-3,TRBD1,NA,TGCGCCAACGGTCAAGATTTTGGGACAGGGGGTTATGGCTACACCTTC,CANGQDFGTGGYGYTF
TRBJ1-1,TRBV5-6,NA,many,TGTGCCAGCAGCTTTGGCAGGGGAGTAATTGAAGCTTTCTTT,CASSFGRGVIEAFF
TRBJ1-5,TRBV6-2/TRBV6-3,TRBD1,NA,TGTGCCAGCAATTCAGGACAGGGTGTCCAGCCCCAACATTTT,CASNSGQGVQPQHF
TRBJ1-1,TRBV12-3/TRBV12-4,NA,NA,TGTGCCAGCAGTTTAGAGCCTGTGAACAGGAAGAGTGATGCTCTCTTT,CASSLEPVNRKSDALF
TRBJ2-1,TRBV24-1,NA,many,TGTGCCACCAGTGACCCGACCGGTGGTCGTGAGCAGTTCTTC,CATSDPTGGREQFF
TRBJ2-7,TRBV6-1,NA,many,TGTGCCAGCAGTAAGACAGTCTCCTACGAGCAGTACTTC,CASSKTVSYEQYF